This paragraph covers one T cell receptor beta chain sequence. The data originate from a study of blood T cell repertoires in COVID-19. About the research overall: Collection of acute and convalescent COVID-19 samples took place in the United States, Italy and Spain. The analysed material was cDNA or gDNA that came from T cells, B-cell-depleted T cells, or PBMCs.

Original processing methods: For nucleated cells, counts were estimated from reference gene primer amplification. Sequencing was performed with immunoSEQ multiplex PCR; in TCRdb, only in-frame clones are kept and a portion is missing. V and J calls plus clone size are reproduced from that table; the DNA served to infer D and trimming. The data hold 450,000 or so clones, with about 88% observed a single time. This CDR3 contains 16 residues. Per germline, CDR1 SGHNT and CDR2 YYREEE (reference sequence). The trim removed 9 bases at V and 5 bases at J, leaving 16 bases unmatched. The rearrangement joins TRBV5-4 to TRBJ2-1; TRBD1 matches 8 bases. This receptor was taken from a man between 18 and 29 years old with COVID-19, enrolled during active disease. What was sequenced was peripheral blood. CDR3 coding DNA: TGTGCCATCCTCGGGGGCCCCGGACAGGGAAACAATGAGCAGTTCTTC. Protein product: CAILGGPGQGNNEQFF.